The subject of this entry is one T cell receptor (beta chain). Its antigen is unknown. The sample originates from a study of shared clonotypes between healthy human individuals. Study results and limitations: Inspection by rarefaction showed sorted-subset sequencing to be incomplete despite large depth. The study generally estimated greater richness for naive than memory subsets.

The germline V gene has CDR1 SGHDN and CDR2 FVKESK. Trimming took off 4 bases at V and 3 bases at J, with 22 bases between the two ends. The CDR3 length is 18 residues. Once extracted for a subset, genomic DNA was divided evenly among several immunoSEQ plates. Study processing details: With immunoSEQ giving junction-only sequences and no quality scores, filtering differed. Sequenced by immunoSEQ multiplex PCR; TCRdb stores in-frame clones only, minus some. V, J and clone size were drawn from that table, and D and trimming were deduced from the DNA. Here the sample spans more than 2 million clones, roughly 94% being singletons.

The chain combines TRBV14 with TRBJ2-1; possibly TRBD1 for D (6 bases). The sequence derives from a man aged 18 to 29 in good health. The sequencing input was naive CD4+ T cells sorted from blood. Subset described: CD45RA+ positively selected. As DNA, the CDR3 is TGTGCCAGCAGCCCACACTGGCTGACAGGAGTAAACTACAATGAGCAGTTCTTC. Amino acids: CASSPHWLTGVNYNEQFF. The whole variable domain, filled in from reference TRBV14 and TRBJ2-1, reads EAGVTQFPSHSVIEKGQTVTLRCDPISGHDNLYWYRRVMGKEIKFLLHFVKESKQDESGMPNNRFLAERTGGTYSTLKVQPAELEDSGVYFCASSPHWLTGVNYNEQFFGPGTRLTVL.